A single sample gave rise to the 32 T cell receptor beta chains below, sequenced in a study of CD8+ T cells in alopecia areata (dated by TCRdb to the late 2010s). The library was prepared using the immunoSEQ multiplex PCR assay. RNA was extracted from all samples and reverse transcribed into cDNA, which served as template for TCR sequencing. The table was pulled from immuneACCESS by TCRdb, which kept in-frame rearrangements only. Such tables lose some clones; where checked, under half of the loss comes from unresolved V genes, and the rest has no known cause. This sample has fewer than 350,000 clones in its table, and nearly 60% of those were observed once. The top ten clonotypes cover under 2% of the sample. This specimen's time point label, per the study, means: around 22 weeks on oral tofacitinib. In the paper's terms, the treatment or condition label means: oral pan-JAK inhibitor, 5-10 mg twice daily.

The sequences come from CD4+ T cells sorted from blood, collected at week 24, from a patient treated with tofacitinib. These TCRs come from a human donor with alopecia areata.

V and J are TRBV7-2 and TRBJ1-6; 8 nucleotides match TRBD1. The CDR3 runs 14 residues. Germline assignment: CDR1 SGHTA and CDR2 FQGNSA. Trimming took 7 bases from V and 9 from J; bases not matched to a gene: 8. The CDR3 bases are TGTGCCAGCACCCCCCCGGGACAGGTTTCACCCCTCCACTTT. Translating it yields CASTPPGQVSPLHF.

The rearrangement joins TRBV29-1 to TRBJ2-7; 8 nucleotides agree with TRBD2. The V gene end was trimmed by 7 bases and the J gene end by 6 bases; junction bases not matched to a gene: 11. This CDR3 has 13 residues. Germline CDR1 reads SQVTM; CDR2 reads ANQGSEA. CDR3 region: CSARGGSPSEQYF. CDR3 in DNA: TGCAGCGCCCGGGGGGGGAGCCCCTCCGAGCAGTACTTC.

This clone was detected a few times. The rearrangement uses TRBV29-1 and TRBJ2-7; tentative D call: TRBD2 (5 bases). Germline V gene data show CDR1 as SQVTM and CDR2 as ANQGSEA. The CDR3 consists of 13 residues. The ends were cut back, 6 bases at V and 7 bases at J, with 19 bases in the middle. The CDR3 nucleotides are TGCAGCGTGTCTAGCTTGGTCGGGTATGAGCAGTACTTC. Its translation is CSVSSLVGYEQYF.

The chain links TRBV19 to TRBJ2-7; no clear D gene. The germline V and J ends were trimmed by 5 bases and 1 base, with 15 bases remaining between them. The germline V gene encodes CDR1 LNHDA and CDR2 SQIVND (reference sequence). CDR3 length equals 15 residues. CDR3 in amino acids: CASSDRPGQSYEQYF. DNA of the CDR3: TGTGCCAGTAGTGACCGCCCGGGCCAATCCTACGAGCAGTACTTC.

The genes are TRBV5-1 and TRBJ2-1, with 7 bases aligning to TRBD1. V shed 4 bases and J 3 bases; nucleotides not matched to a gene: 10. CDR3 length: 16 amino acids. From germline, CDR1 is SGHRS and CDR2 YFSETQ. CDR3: CASSPRQGTDYNEQFF. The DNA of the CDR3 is TGCGCCAGCAGCCCTAGACAGGGTACGGACTACAATGAGCAGTTCTTC. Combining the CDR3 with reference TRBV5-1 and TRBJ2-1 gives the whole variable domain KAGVTQTPRYLIKTRGQQVTLSCSPISGHRSVSWYQQTPGQGLQFLFEYFSETQRNKGNFPGRFSGRQFSNSRSEMNVSTLELGDSALYLCASSPRQGTDYNEQFFGPGTRLTVL.

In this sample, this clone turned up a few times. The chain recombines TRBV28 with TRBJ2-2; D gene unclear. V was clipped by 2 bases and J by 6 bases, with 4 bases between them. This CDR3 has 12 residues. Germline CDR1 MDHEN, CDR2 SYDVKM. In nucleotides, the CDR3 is TGTGCCAGCAGTTTAACTTCCGGGGAGCTGTTTTTT. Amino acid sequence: CASSLTSGELFF.

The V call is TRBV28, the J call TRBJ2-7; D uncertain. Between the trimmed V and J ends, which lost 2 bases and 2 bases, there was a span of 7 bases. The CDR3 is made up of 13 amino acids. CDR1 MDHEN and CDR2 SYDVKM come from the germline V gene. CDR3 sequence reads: CASSLGRTYEQYF. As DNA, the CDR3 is TGTGCCAGCAGTTTAGGCAGAACCTACGAGCAGTACTTC.

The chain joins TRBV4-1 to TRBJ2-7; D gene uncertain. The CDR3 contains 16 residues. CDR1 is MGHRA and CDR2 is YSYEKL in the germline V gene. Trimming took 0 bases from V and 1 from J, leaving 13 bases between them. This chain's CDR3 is CASSQEYRDFSYEQYF. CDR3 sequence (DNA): TGCGCCAGCAGCCAAGAATATCGTGATTTTTCCTACGAGCAGTACTTC.

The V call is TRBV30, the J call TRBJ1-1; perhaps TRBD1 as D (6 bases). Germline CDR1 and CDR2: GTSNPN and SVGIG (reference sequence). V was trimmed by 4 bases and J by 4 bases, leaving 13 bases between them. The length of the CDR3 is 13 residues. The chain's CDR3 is CAWKRDIVTEAFF. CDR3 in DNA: TGTGCCTGGAAAAGGGACATAGTCACTGAAGCTTTCTTT.

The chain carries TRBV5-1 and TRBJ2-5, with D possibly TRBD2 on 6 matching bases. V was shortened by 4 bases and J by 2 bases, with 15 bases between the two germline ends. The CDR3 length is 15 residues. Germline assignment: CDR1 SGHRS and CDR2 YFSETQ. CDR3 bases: TGCGCCAGCAGCATGACGGGACTGTCACAAGAGACCCAGTACTTC. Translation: CASSMTGLSQETQYF.

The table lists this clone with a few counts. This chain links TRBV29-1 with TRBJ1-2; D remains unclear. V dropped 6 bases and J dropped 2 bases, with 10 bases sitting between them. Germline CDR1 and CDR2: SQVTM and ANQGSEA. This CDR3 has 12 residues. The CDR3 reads CSVFLRNYGYTF. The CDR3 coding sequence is TGCAGCGTCTTTCTCAGGAACTATGGCTACACCTTC.

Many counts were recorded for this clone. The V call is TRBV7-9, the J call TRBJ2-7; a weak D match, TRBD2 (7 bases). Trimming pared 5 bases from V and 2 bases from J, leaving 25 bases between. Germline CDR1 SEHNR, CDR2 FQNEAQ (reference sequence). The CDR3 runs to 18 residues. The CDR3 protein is CASSPPWGGRRITYEQYF. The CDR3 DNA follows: TGTGCCAGCAGCCCCCCGTGGGGGGGCAGGAGGATAACCTACGAGCAGTACTTC.

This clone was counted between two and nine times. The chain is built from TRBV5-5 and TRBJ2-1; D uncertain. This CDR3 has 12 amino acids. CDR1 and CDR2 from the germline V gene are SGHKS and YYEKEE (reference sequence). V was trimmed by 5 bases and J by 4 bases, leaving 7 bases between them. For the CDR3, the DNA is TGTGCCAGCAGTCCCAAATACAATGAGCAGTTCTTC. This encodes CASSPKYNEQFF.

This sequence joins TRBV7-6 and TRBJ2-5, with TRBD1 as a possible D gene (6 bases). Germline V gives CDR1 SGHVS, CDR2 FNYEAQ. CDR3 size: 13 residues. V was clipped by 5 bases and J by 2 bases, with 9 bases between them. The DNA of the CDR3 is TGTGCCAGCAGCGACGACAGGCAAGAGACCCAGTACTTC. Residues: CASSDDRQETQYF.

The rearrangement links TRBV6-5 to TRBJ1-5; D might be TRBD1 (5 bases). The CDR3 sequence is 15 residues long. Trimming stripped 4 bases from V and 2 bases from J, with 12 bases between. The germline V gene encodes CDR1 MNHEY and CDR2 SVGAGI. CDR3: CASSFGGAGNQPQHF. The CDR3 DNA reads TGTGCCAGCAGTTTCGGGGGAGCAGGCAATCAGCCCCAGCATTTT.

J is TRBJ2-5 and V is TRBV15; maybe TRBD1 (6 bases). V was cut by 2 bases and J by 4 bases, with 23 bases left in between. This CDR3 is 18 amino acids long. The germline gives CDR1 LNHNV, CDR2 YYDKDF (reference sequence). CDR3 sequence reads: CATSRSRVGGFSAETQYF. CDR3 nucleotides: TGTGCCACCAGCAGATCCCGGGTAGGGGGATTTTCGGCAGAGACCCAGTACTTC.

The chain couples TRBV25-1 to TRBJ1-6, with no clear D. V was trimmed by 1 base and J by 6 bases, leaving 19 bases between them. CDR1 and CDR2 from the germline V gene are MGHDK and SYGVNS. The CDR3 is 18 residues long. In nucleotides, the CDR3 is TGTGCCAGCAGTGAATTTCGTTTTGGCCCCGGGATTAATTCACCCCTCCACTTT. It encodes CASSEFRFGPGINSPLHF.

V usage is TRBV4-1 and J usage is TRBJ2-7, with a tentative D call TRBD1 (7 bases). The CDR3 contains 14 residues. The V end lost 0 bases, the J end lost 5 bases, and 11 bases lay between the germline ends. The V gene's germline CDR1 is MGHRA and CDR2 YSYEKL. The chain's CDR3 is CASSQDPGGNEQYF. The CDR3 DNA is TGCGCCAGCAGCCAAGATCCAGGGGGGAACGAGCAGTACTTC.

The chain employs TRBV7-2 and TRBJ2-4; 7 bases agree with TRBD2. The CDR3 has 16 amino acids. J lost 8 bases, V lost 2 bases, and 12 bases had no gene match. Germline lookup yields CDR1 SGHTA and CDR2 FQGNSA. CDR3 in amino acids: CASSLRSGAPQDIQYF. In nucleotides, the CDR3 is TGTGCCAGCAGCTTAAGAAGCGGGGCCCCGCAAGACATTCAGTACTTC.

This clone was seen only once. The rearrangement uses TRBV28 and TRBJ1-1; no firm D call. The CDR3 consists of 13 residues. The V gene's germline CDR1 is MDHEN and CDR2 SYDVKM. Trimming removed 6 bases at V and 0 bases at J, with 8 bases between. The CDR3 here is CASRESMNTEAFF. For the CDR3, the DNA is TGTGCCAGCAGAGAGAGCATGAACACTGAAGCTTTCTTT. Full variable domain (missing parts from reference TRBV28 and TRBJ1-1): DVKVTQSSRYLVKRTGEKVFLECVQDMDHENMFWYRQDPGLGLRLIYFSYDVKMKEKGDIPEGYSVSREKKERFSLILESASTNQTSMYLCASRESMNTEAFFGQGTRLTVV.

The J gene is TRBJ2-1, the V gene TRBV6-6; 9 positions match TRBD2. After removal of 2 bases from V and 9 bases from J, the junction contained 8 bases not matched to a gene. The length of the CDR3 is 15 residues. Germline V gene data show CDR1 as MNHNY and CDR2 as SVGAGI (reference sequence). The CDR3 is CASSYRAGGPGEQFF. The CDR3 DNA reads TGTGCCAGCAGTTACCGGGCGGGGGGGCCAGGTGAGCAGTTCTTC.

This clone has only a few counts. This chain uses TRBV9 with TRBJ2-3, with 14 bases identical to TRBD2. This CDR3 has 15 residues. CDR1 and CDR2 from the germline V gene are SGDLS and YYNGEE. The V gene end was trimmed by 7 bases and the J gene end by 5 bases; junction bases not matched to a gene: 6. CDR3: CASAGLAGGIDTQYF. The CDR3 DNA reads TGTGCCAGCGCAGGACTAGCGGGGGGAATAGATACGCAGTATTTT.

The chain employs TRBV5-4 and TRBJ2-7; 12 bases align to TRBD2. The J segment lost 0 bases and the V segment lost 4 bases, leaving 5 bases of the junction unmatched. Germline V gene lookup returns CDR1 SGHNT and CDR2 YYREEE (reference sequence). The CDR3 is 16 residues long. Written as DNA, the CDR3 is TGTGCCAGCAGCAGACTAGCGGGGGTGAGCTCCTACGAGCAGTACTTC. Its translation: CASSRLAGVSSYEQYF.

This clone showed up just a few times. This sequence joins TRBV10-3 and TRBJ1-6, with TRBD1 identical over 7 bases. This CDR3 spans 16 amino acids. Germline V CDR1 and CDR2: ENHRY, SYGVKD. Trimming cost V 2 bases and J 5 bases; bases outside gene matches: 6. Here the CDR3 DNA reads TGTGCCATCAGTGAGGGGGGTCAGGGGGATAATTCACCCCTCCACTTT. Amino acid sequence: CAISEGGQGDNSPLHF.

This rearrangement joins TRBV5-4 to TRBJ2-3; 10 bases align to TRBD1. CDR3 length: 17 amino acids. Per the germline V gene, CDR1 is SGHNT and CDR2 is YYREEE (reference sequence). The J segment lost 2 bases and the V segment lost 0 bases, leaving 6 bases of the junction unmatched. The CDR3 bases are TGTGCCAGCAGCTTGGCCCCGACAGGGGGCCTCACAGATACGCAGTATTTT. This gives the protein CASSLAPTGGLTDTQYF.

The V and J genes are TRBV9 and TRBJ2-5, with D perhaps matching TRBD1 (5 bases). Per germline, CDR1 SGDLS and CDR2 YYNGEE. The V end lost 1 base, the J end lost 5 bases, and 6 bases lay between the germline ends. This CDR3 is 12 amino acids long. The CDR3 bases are TGTGCCAGCAGCGTACAGGGTGAGACCCAGTACTTC. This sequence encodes CASSVQGETQYF.

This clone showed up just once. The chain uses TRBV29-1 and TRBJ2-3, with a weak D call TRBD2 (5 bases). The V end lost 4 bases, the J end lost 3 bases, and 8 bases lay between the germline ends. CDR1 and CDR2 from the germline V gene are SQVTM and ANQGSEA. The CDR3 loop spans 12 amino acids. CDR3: CSVGSGTDTQYF. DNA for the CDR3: TGCAGCGTTGGGTCGGGGACAGATACGCAGTATTTT.

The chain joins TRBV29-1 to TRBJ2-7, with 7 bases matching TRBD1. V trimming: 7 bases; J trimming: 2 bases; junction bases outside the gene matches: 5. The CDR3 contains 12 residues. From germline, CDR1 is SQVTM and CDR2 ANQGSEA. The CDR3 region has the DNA TGCAGCGCCCGGGACAGCGCCTACGAGCAGTACTTC. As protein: CSARDSAYEQYF.

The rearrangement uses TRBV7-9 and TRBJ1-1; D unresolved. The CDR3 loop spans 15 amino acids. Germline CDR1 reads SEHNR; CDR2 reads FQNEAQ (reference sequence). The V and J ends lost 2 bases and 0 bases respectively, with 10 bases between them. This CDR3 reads CASSLSGQLNTEAFF. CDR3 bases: TGTGCCAGCAGCTTAAGCGGGCAATTGAACACTGAAGCTTTCTTT.

CDR3 in amino acids: CSASTNTEAFF. The CDR3 nucleotides are TGCAGCGCCAGTACGAACACTGAAGCTTTCTTT. The V gene is TRBV29-1, the J gene TRBJ1-1, with D uncertain. Trimming cost V 7 bases and J 1 base, with 7 bases left between them. The CDR3 has 11 residues. Germline V CDR1 and CDR2: SQVTM, ANQGSEA.

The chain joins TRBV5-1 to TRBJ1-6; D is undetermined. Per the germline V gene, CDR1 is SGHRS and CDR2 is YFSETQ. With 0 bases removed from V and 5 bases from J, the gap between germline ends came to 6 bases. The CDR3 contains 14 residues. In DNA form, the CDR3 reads TGCGCCAGCAGCTTGGCCGGGGATAATTCACCCCTCCACTTT. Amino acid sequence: CASSLAGDNSPLHF. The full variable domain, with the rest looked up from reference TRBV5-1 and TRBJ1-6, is KAGVTQTPRYLIKTRGQQVTLSCSPISGHRSVSWYQQTPGQGLQFLFEYFSETQRNKGNFPGRFSGRQFSNSRSEMNVSTLELGDSALYLCASSLAGDNSPLHFGNGTRLTVT.

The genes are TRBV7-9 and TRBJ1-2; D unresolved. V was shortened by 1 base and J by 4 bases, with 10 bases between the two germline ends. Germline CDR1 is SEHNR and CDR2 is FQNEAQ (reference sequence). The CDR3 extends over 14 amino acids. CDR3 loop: CASSLGGGIYGYTF. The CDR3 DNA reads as TGTGCCAGCAGCTTAGGAGGCGGGATCTATGGCTACACCTTC.